A single sample is the source of the 12 T cell receptor beta chains below, sequenced in a study of shared clonotypes between healthy human individuals. Sequencing used immunoSEQ multiplex PCR; TCRdb keeps in-frame clones, though not all of them. The sample has roughly 95,000 clones; less than 60% are singletons. Specimen: PBMCs. Receptors originate from a woman aged 40 to 49 in good health. Some clones in this sample may be carry-over from other donors' samples.

With respect to this clone: Relative to the germline gene, one junction end is altered; a read error may explain this. The CDR3 DNA follows: TGTGCCAGCAGTTTAGCGGGGCGCTACGAGCAGTACTTC. Translation gives CASSLAGRYEQYF. V is TRBV7-8 and J is TRBJ2-7; 8 bases line up with TRBD2. The CDR3 length is 13 residues. Germline V CDR1 and CDR2: SGHVS, FQNEAQ.

On this clone: One end of the junction is discordant with germline, which a read error may explain. The chain joins TRBV29-1 to TRBJ2-1; 8 bases line up with TRBD1. Germline V gene sequence: CDR1 SQVTM, CDR2 ANQGSEA. This CDR3 is built from 13 residues. CDR3: CSVWTGSSNEQFF. CDR3 in DNA: TGCAGCGTTTGGACAGGGTCCTCCAATGAGCAGTTCTTC.

The chain uses TRBV28 and TRBJ1-2; 7 bases map to TRBD1. The germline gives CDR1 MDHEN, CDR2 SYDVKM. This CDR3 is 13 amino acids long. V shed 5 bases, J shed 4 bases, and the junction held 4 bases outside the gene matches. Here the CDR3 reads CASSRGRSYGYTF. CDR3 DNA: TGTGCCAGCAGTAGGGGGCGTAGCTATGGCTACACCTTC.

The chain employs TRBV5-1 and TRBJ1-4, with 7 bases matching TRBD1. Trimming removed 4 bases from V and 8 bases from J; junction bases left unmatched: 5. CDR1 and CDR2 from the germline V gene are SGHRS and YFSETQ. The CDR3 is 13 amino acids. The CDR3 nucleotides read TGCGCCAGCAGCAGCCAGGGGGGCGAAAAACTGTTTTTT. Protein product: CASSSQGGEKLFF.

V and J are TRBV6-1 and TRBJ1-5; D ambiguous. Germline-derived CDR1 and CDR2 are MNHNS and SASEGT. The CDR3 sequence is 14 residues long. The V end was cut by 6 bases, the J end by 6 bases, with 15 bases between. This chain's CDR3 is CASSSHLQGQPQHF. The CDR3 DNA sequence: TGTGCCAGCAGCTCCCACTTACAAGGTCAGCCCCAGCATTTT.

CDR3 residues: CASRPGGREQFF. CDR3 nucleotides: TGTGCCAGCAGGCCGGGTGGGCGTGAGCAGTTCTTC. V is TRBV6-1 and J is TRBJ2-1; D gene uncertain. V lost 6 bases and J lost 9, with 12 bases in between. This CDR3 region has 12 residues. The germline V gene has CDR1 MNHNS and CDR2 SASEGT.

This clone was counted many times. The rearrangement uses TRBV28 and TRBJ2-7; D not resolved. The V end lost 8 bases, the J end lost 6 bases, and 14 bases lay between the germline ends. The CDR3 spans 12 residues. Germline loops: CDR1 MDHEN, CDR2 SYDVKM. This chain's CDR3 is CASGRPDFEQYF. CDR3 in DNA: TGTGCCAGCGGACGGCCTGACTTCGAGCAGTACTTC.

This clone has just a few counts. The rearrangement links TRBV5-1 to TRBJ2-7; D uncertain. This CDR3 comprises 12 residues. CDR1 and CDR2 from the germline V gene are SGHRS and YFSETQ. V gave up 0 bases and J gave up 7 bases, with 8 bases separating them. The CDR3: CASSLGGREQYF. The CDR3 DNA reads as TGCGCCAGCAGCTTGGGGGGTCGAGAGCAGTACTTC.

This clone was seen repeatedly, ten times or more. V and J are TRBV9 and TRBJ2-2, with TRBD2 identical over 7 bases. This CDR3 comprises 15 residues. V shed 2 bases and J 1 base; nucleotides not matched to a gene: 2. In germline, CDR1 is SGDLS, CDR2 YYNGEE. CDR3 protein: CASSVSGQNTGELFF. DNA for the CDR3: TGTGCCAGCAGCGTTAGCGGGCAGAACACCGGGGAGCTGTTTTTT.

There are many counts of this clone. The chain carries TRBV30 and TRBJ2-4; TRBD2 aligns across 9 bases. The CDR3 extends over 12 amino acids. Germline V gene sequence: CDR1 GTSNPN, CDR2 SVGIG (reference sequence). J lost 8 bases, V lost 2 bases, and 1 base had no gene match. CDR3 amino acids: CAWSRTSDIQYF. The CDR3 DNA sequence: TGTGCCTGGAGTAGGACTAGCGACATTCAGTACTTC.

Points on this clone: Given a far larger clone just one base away, this is likely a sequencing read error. V and J are TRBV30 and TRBJ1-1; 9 bases match TRBD1. Germline V CDR1 and CDR2: GTSNPN, SVGIG (reference sequence). The CDR3 runs 16 residues. The CDR3 is CAYIVPGQGSNTGAFF. The DNA of the CDR3 is TGTGCCTACATAGTCCCGGGACAGGGATCGAACACTGGAGCTTTCTTT. The entire variable domain, with the rest obtained from reference TRBV30 and TRBJ1-1, is as follows: SQTIHQWPATLVQPVGSPLSLECTVEGTSNPNLYWYRQAAGRGLQLLFYSVGIGQISSEVPQNLSASRPQDRQFILSSKKLLLSDSGFYLCAYIVPGQGSNTGAFFGQGTRLTVV.

This clone was seen only a few times. J is TRBJ1-1 and V is TRBV5-1; 10 positions match TRBD1. Per the germline V gene, CDR1 is SGHRS and CDR2 is YFSETQ. The ends lost 3 bases at V and 0 bases at J; junction bases unmatched: 2. The CDR3 extends over 15 amino acids. CDR3 bases: TGCGCCAGCAGCTCCGGGACAGGGGTGAACACTGAAGCTTTCTTT. Amino acid sequence: CASSSGTGVNTEAFF. The entire variable domain, with the rest obtained from reference TRBV5-1 and TRBJ1-1, is as follows: KAGVTQTPRYLIKTRGQQVTLSCSPISGHRSVSWYQQTPGQGLQFLFEYFSETQRNKGNFPGRFSGRQFSNSRSEMNVSTLELGDSALYLCASSSGTGVNTEAFFGQGTRLTVV.